This T cell receptor (beta chain) originates from a study of tumor and adjacent non-tumor tissue in lung cancer. Looking at the study overall: On average, productive TCRbeta reads reached 4 million to 4.5 million per sample. Study-wide points: TCR diversity was significantly greater in tumor than normal lung tissue. In normal lung, the top 100 clones were significantly more dominant than in tumor.

Germline V lookup: CDR1 MRHNA, CDR2 SNTAGT. CDR3 length: 13 amino acids. This sample's RNA came from whole unsorted tissue. The normal lung tissue was taken more than 3 cm from the tumor edge. Between August and November 2014, newly diagnosed, chemotherapy-naive lung cancer patients underwent thoracic surgery in China. On this clonotype itself: Its matching antigen is unknown. Germline is not matched at one junction end, which may reflect a read error.

TCRbeta libraries were built with three rounds of nested PCR, modified from ARM-PCR. TCRdb re-called the multiplex PCR reads through MiXCR, storing one row per CDR3 protein. This table holds about 67,000 distinct CDR3 sequences, about 77% found once. The origin of this receptor is a man between 60 and 75 years old with non-small cell lung cancer. This sequence joins TRBV6-4 and TRBJ2-2; D ambiguous. Sequenced material: distant non-tumor lung tissue. CDR3 loop: CDSSDSSFRELFF. CDR3 nucleotides: TGTGACAGCAGTGACTCCTCTTTTAGGGAGCTGTTTTTT.